The subject of this entry is one T cell receptor (beta chain). The data were obtained in a study of blood T cell repertoires in COVID-19. The overall study: Italy, Spain and the United States were the sources of the convalescent and acute COVID-19 samples. T cells, B-cell-depleted T cells, or PBMCs provided the cDNA or gDNA that served as material.

Original analysis: For nucleated cells, counts were estimated from reference gene primer amplification. Generated by immunoSEQ multiplex PCR, the TCRdb table keeps only in-frame clones and is missing some. D and trimming come from the DNA, and the V and J calls and clone size come from that table. The table shows about 76,000 clones, with around 90% occurring only once. The CDR3 spans 15 residues. The germline V gene has CDR1 MDHEN and CDR2 SYDVKM. The V gene end was trimmed by 6 bases and the J gene end by 1 base; junction bases not matched to a gene: 7. The source is a human donor in a cohort sampled during active COVID-19. The chain combines TRBV28 with TRBJ2-7; TRBD2 matches at 9 bases. Source material: peripheral blood. The CDR3, as DNA: TGTGCCAGCAGATTTAGCGGGAGACCTTCCTACGAGCAGTACTTC. The encoded protein is CASRFSGRPSYEQYF.